The clone carrying this T cell receptor (beta chain) has at least ten counts. No antigen is known for it. V was trimmed by 6 bases and J by 6 bases, leaving 12 bases between them. This CDR3 region has 13 residues. The germline V gene has CDR1 MNHNS and CDR2 SASEGT. Breast cancer patients provided tissue from their axillary draining lymph nodes. This sample was included in a study of breast tumors, draining lymph nodes, adjacent tissues. General study points: Compared with lymph nodes, tumors were less diverse; compared with nontumor tissue, more. Tumor and nontumor repertoires were significantly more similar in luminal-like than in basal-like breast cancer. Data only fit, rather than demonstrated, lymph node origin of most tumor T cells. Data fit most tumor T cells coming from lymph node, expanding in tumor.

TCRdb recomputed calls from the multiplex PCR reads with MiXCR, one row per CDR3 protein. The table includes 90,000 to 120,000 distinct CDR3 sequences, less than 25% detected once. The receptor's source is a female donor with breast cancer. Some clones in this sample may be carry-over from other donors' samples. This chain connects TRBV6-1 to TRBJ2-1; maybe TRBD1 (6 bases). The source material was axillary lymph node tissue. The CDR3 protein is CASRGHRANEQFF. CDR3 nucleotides: TGTGCCAGCAGGGGGCACAGGGCCAATGAGCAGTTCTTC.